Sequencing of this T cell receptor beta chain was carried out in a study of long-term antiretroviral therapy in people with HIV. In the case of this clone: The antigen is not known.

Germline V gives CDR1 SGHRS, CDR2 YFSETQ. This CDR3 comprises 15 residues. V shed 4 bases and J 4 bases; nucleotides not matched to a gene: 7. Study outcomes and limitations: Pre-ART expanded clones dominated the repertoire at every time point. Unavailable data included ART adherence, viral resistance and therapy changes (switches in treatment). Diversity measured after ART increased yet remained under transplant donor controls. Against controls, HIV repertoires showed narrower ranges of CDR3 length.

Version v3.0 of the immunoSEQ assay was performed at survey level. Sequencing was performed with immunoSEQ multiplex PCR; in TCRdb, only in-frame clones are kept and a portion is missing. The sample consists of about 19,000 clones, 79% of them appearing once. This chain uses TRBV5-1 with TRBJ2-1; 8 bases map to TRBD2. This clonotype was obtained from a man in his late teens or twenties with HIV. The material sequenced was unsorted PBMCs, taken at the start of antiretroviral therapy, before treatment. The CDR3 spells CASSGPGLGYNEQFF. The CDR3 DNA follows: TGCGCCAGCAGCGGACCGGGACTAGGATACAATGAGCAGTTCTTC.